These 29 T cell receptor beta chains originate from one sample sequenced in a study of T cells in Graves' hyperthyroidism and ophthalmopathy. Regions amplified from RNA transcripts were the TCR beta CDR3 regions. Using the HTBI primer set, a first-round RT-PCR was run on the TCR CDR3. TCRdb reprocessed the multiplex PCR reads with MiXCR, giving one entry per CDR3 protein. The table includes hundreds of thousands of distinct CDR3 sequences, about 14% detected once. Sequences were obtained from blood. The receptors come from a woman aged 40 to 55 with Graves' ophthalmopathy.

This clonotype was recorded at least ten times. This chain links TRBV6-2 or TRBV6-3 with TRBJ2-7, with 9 positions matching TRBD2. CDR1 is MNHEY and CDR2 is SVGEGT in the germline V gene. The CDR3 has 14 residues. V shed 4 bases and J 6 bases; nucleotides not matched to a gene: 7. The CDR3 sequence is CASSLAGETSEQYF. For the CDR3, the DNA is TGTGCCAGCAGTTTAGCGGGAGAGACTAGCGAGCAGTACTTC.

This clonotype showed up just a few times. The genes are TRBV2 and TRBJ2-1; the D gene is possibly TRBD2 (5 bases). The ends were cut back, 4 bases at V and 4 bases at J, with 17 bases in the middle. The germline V gene encodes CDR1 SNHLY and CDR2 FYNNEI. This CDR3 region has 16 residues. The CDR3 DNA is TGTGCCAGCAGTGGTAGAGGTTTTAGCGCGTACAATGAGCAGTTCTTC. The encoded protein is CASSGRGFSAYNEQFF.

The table lists this clonotype with many counts. This chain uses TRBV19 with TRBJ1-2; D is uncertain. Trimming took 3 bases from V and 0 from J, leaving 8 bases between them. The CDR3 sequence is 14 residues long. Germline-derived CDR1 and CDR2 are LNHDA and SQIVND (reference sequence). CDR3 sequence reads: CASSIERSNYGYTF. The DNA of the CDR3 is TGTGCCAGTAGTATCGAGAGATCTAACTATGGCTACACCTTC.

This clonotype was seen at least ten times. The genes are TRBV29-1 and TRBJ1-1; 8 positions agree with TRBD1. The CDR3 totals 12 residues. The ends lost 6 bases at V and 1 base at J; junction bases unmatched: 1. CDR1 is SQVTM, CDR2 ANQGSEA, per germline. The CDR3 protein is CSVGTGNTEAFF. The CDR3 DNA follows: TGCAGCGTCGGGACAGGGAACACTGAAGCTTTCTTT.

The chain is built from TRBV20-1 and TRBJ1-5; 8 nucleotides match TRBD1. Germline CDR1 DFQATT, CDR2 SNEGSKA (reference sequence). With V trimmed by 2 bases and J by 3 bases, 9 bases remained unmatched. This CDR3 region has 16 residues. The CDR3 loop is CSARRAGGRNNQPQHF. The CDR3, as DNA: TGCAGTGCTAGAAGGGCAGGGGGCCGAAACAATCAGCCCCAGCATTTT.

The chain combines TRBV6-5 with TRBJ2-6; maybe TRBD2 (5 bases). V lost 2 bases and J 1 base, leaving 9 bases between the germline ends. CDR3 length: 16 amino acids. Germline V gene data show CDR1 as MNHEY and CDR2 as SVGAGI. Here the CDR3 reads CASSYARGSGANVLTF. CDR3 DNA sequence: TGTGCCAGCAGTTACGCCCGGGGTTCTGGGGCCAACGTCCTGACTTTC.

This clonotype was seen many times. The V and J genes are TRBV29-1 and TRBJ1-1, with D possibly matching TRBD1 (6 bases). CDR3 length equals 12 residues. Germline assignment: CDR1 SQVTM and CDR2 ANQGSEA. V dropped 6 bases and J dropped 4 bases, with 12 bases sitting between them. The DNA of the CDR3 is TGCAGCGTACACAGGGAGGCCACTGAAGCTTTCTTT. Its translation is CSVHREATEAFF. The full variable domain, rest sourced from reference TRBV29-1 and TRBJ1-1, is SAVISQKPSRDICQRGTSLTIQCQVDSQVTMMFWYRQQPGQSLTLIATANQGSEATYESGFVIDKFPISRPNLTFSTLTVSNMSPEDSSIYLCSVHREATEAFFGQGTRLTVV.

This sequence joins TRBV4-2 and TRBJ2-7; 8 bases fit TRBD1. Germline CDR1 is LGHNA and CDR2 is YNFKEQ. The CDR3 spans 15 residues. V was clipped by 0 bases and J by 5 bases; unmatched bases: 6. CDR3 loop: CASSQDRGQEDEQYF. The CDR3 nucleotides read TGTGCCAGCAGCCAAGATCGGGGACAGGAGGACGAGCAGTACTTC.

The rearrangement links TRBV6-1 to TRBJ2-5, with 11 bases that match TRBD1. The CDR3 runs to 16 residues. The germline V gene encodes CDR1 MNHNS and CDR2 SASEGT. The ends lost 6 bases at V and 4 bases at J; junction bases unmatched: 10. The CDR3 bases are TGTGCCAGCAGGGCAGCGGGACAGGGGGACACAGAGACCCAGTACTTC. Protein: CASRAAGQGDTETQYF.

The gene calls are TRBV29-1 and TRBJ2-7; possible D gene TRBD1, 5 bases. The V gene lost 0 bases and the J gene lost 0 bases, with 15 bases spanning the gap. From germline, CDR1 is SQVTM and CDR2 ANQGSEA. The CDR3 sequence is 16 residues long. DNA for the CDR3: TGCAGCGTTGAAGAGGGTGACAGACGATCCTCCTACGAGCAGTACTTC. Residues: CSVEEGDRRSSYEQYF.

This clonotype was counted at least ten times. V usage is TRBV27 and J usage is TRBJ2-7, with D unresolved. The CDR3 runs to 19 residues. Germline CDR1 and CDR2: MNHEY and SMNVEV (reference sequence). The ends were cut back, 5 bases at V and 5 bases at J, with 31 bases in the middle. The CDR3 DNA reads TGTGCCAGCAGTCCACTGACATACGAATCGATTCGTGCGCCAGACGAGCAGTACTTC. This encodes CASSPLTYESIRAPDEQYF.

The chain combines TRBV18 with TRBJ1-1; unclear D gene. Germline V gene lookup returns CDR1 KGHSH and CDR2 LQKENI. This CDR3 spans 14 amino acids. V lost 3 bases and J 1 base, leaving 9 bases between the germline ends. In DNA, the CDR3 is TGTGCCAGCTCACCTGCTAAAGAGAACACTGAAGCTTTCTTT. Translating it yields CASSPAKENTEAFF.

This clonotype was recorded many times. The chain has TRBV15 and TRBJ2-5; possible D gene TRBD2, 5 bases. This CDR3 is built from 13 residues. In germline, CDR1 is LNHNV, CDR2 YYDKDF (reference sequence). V was pared by 5 bases and J by 2 bases, with 9 bases between. CDR3 protein: CATSSGKQETQYF. For the CDR3, the DNA is TGTGCCACCAGCTCCGGGAAACAAGAGACCCAGTACTTC.

This clonotype occurred a few times. The chain is built from TRBV3-1 and TRBJ2-7, with TRBD2 identical over 7 bases. Trimming cost V 3 bases and J 2 bases; bases outside gene matches: 4. The CDR3 is 14 residues long. CDR1 and CDR2 (germline): LGHDT, YNNKEL (reference sequence). The CDR3 DNA is TGTGCCAGCAGCCAGGGTAGCGGGCCCTACGAGCAGTACTTC. Protein: CASSQGSGPYEQYF.

In its sample, this clonotype was seen many times. The chain joins TRBV2 to TRBJ2-7; D unresolved. The CDR3 totals 13 residues. CDR1 is SNHLY, CDR2 FYNNEI, per germline. Between the trimmed V and J ends, which lost 0 bases and 5 bases, there was a span of 8 bases. This chain's CDR3 is CASSEALRNEQYF. CDR3 DNA sequence: TGTGCCAGCAGTGAAGCGCTTCGGAACGAGCAGTACTTC.

This clonotype appeared many times. V and J are TRBV28 and TRBJ2-7, with D perhaps TRBD1 (6 bases). CDR1 is MDHEN, CDR2 SYDVKM, per germline. The CDR3 covers 15 residues. With 6 bases removed from V and 0 bases from J, the gap between germline ends came to 15 bases. The CDR3 protein is CASRPQGKSSYEQYF. The CDR3 nucleotides read TGTGCCAGCAGACCTCAGGGGAAGTCCTCCTACGAGCAGTACTTC.

This clonotype was recorded a few times. The chain couples TRBV4-2 to TRBJ2-2; TRBD2 agrees at 15 bases. The germline V gene has CDR1 LGHNA and CDR2 YNFKEQ. Trimming cost V 3 bases and J 4 bases; bases outside gene matches: 9. The CDR3 has 19 amino acids. CDR3 sequence reads: CASSHQRGLAGGFTGELFF. The DNA of the CDR3 is TGTGCCAGCAGCCATCAAAGGGGACTAGCGGGAGGTTTCACCGGGGAGCTGTTTTTT.

The chain combines TRBV28 with TRBJ2-5; D assignment may be TRBD1 or TRBD2 (5 bases each). Germline CDR1 reads MDHEN; CDR2 reads SYDVKM. The CDR3 runs 11 residues. With 11 bases removed from V and 3 bases from J, the gap between germline ends came to 10 bases. CDR3 in amino acids: CAGGPKETQYF. Written as DNA, the CDR3 is TGTGCCGGGGGACCGAAAGAGACCCAGTACTTC.

There are many counts of this clonotype. The V gene is TRBV6-2 or TRBV6-3, the J gene TRBJ1-2, with D maybe TRBD1 (5 bases). The V end lost 5 bases, the J end lost 7 bases, and 20 bases lay between the germline ends. Germline CDR1 MNHEY, CDR2 SVGEGT. The length of the CDR3 is 15 residues. Written as DNA, the CDR3 is TGTGCCAGCAGTACCCCGCCGACAGCGGGGACTGGCTACACCTTC. Translated, it gives CASSTPPTAGTGYTF.

The V call is TRBV9, the J call TRBJ2-7; 7 nucleotides line up with TRBD2. Germline V gene lookup returns CDR1 SGDLS and CDR2 YYNGEE. CDR3 length equals 15 residues. With 3 bases clipped from V and 4 bases from J, the junction kept 10 bases outside the gene matches. The CDR3 is CASSESGTTIYEQYF. Here the CDR3 DNA reads TGTGCCAGCAGCGAATCCGGGACTACCATATACGAGCAGTACTTC.

This clonotype showed up many times. The chain couples TRBV20-1 to TRBJ1-5; no clear D gene. CDR3 length: 13 amino acids. V was clipped by 1 base and J by 6 bases, with 10 bases between them. CDR1 and CDR2 from the germline V gene are DFQATT and SNEGSKA (reference sequence). CDR3 sequence: CSARVVSGQPQHF. The DNA for the CDR3 is TGCAGTGCTAGAGTAGTGTCGGGTCAGCCCCAGCATTTT.

This clonotype was observed at least ten times. The J gene is TRBJ1-2, the V gene TRBV5-1; weak D call: TRBD1 (5 bases). V was clipped by 0 bases and J by 6 bases, with 15 bases between them. From germline, CDR1 is SGHRS and CDR2 YFSETQ. This CDR3 spans 15 amino acids. The CDR3 nucleotides are TGCGCCAGCAGCTTGGTCGCAGGGACTATCGATGGCTACACCTTC. Translating it yields CASSLVAGTIDGYTF.

In this sample, this clonotype turned up many times. The chain has TRBV7-9 and TRBJ2-7, with D perhaps TRBD2 (6 bases). V was cut by 4 bases and J by 4 bases, with 23 bases left in between. Germline V gives CDR1 SEHNR, CDR2 FQNEAQ (reference sequence). The CDR3 runs to 17 residues. CDR3 residues: CASSSQPFFGGIYEQYF. CDR3 bases: TGTGCCAGCAGCTCCCAACCCTTCTTCGGGGGAATTTACGAGCAGTACTTC.

In this sample, this clonotype turned up many times. V is TRBV12-3 or TRBV12-4 and J is TRBJ1-3, with TRBD1 as a possible D gene (6 bases). V was trimmed by 3 bases and J by 4 bases, leaving 10 bases between them. This CDR3 is 14 amino acids long. CDR3 DNA sequence: TGTGCCAGCAGTTTGGGGGGGCCCGGAAACACCATATATTTT. Translating gives CASSLGGPGNTIYF.

This clonotype was counted many times. This chain connects TRBV6-5 to TRBJ2-5, with a possible D match to TRBD2 (5 bases). Germline V gene data show CDR1 as MNHEY and CDR2 as SVGAGI. With 4 bases removed from V and 5 bases from J, the gap between germline ends came to 14 bases. CDR3 size: 14 residues. The CDR3 coding sequence is TGTGCCAGCAGTTCCCCCCGGGAATCGGAGACCCAGTACTTC. It translates to CASSSPRESETQYF.

The chain has TRBV24-1 and TRBJ2-2; D possibly corresponds to TRBD2 (6 bases). Germline V gene sequence: CDR1 KGHDR, CDR2 SFDVKD. The CDR3 extends over 19 amino acids. Trimming removed 4 bases at V and 0 bases at J, with 20 bases between. The CDR3, as DNA: TGTGCCACCAGTGACCCGCTAATAATAGCGGAATCGAACACCGGGGAGCTGTTTTTT. This encodes CATSDPLIIAESNTGELFF.

This clonotype was recorded many times. The genes are TRBV28 and TRBJ2-2; 8 positions agree with TRBD1. The trim removed 6 bases at V and 5 bases at J, leaving 5 bases unmatched. Germline lookup yields CDR1 MDHEN and CDR2 SYDVKM. The length of the CDR3 is 14 residues. The CDR3 coding sequence is TGTGCCAGCAGACCATGGACAGGGACCGGGGAGCTGTTTTTT. Translating it yields CASRPWTGTGELFF.

This clonotype was observed at least ten times. The J gene is TRBJ2-7, the V gene TRBV6-5; 10 bases fit TRBD2. The V and J ends lost 6 bases and 3 bases, in that order; junction bases with no gene match: 11. Per germline, CDR1 MNHEY and CDR2 SVGAGI. The CDR3 sequence is 16 residues long. The CDR3 bases are TGTGCCAGCAGAGGGGGGGCCGGACTAGCGGTCTACGAGCAGTACTTC. It encodes CASRGGAGLAVYEQYF.

The table lists this clonotype with many counts. This sequence joins TRBV6-1 and TRBJ1-5; D is possibly TRBD1 (5 bases). The germline V gene encodes CDR1 MNHNS and CDR2 SASEGT. The CDR3 loop spans 16 amino acids. V was clipped by 0 bases and J by 5 bases, with 14 bases between them. The CDR3 region is CASSEAGSWGDQPQHF. CDR3 nucleotide sequence: TGTGCCAGCAGTGAAGCCGGCTCTTGGGGCGATCAGCCCCAGCATTTT.